The clone carrying this TCR beta chain was seen a handful of times. Antigen unknown. This sample was taken from a study of T cell repertoires in cytomegalovirus infection. TCRdb called the reads again in MiXCR, with one record for every CDR3 protein. Found here are about half a million distinct CDR3 sequences, about 42% of them singletons; the top ten hold about 45%. V was shortened by 4 bases and J by 4 bases, with 16 bases between the two germline ends. This CDR3 spans 15 amino acids. Germline V gives CDR1 MGHRA, CDR2 YSYEKL. Here the sequenced sample was cultured PBMCs, taken from culture after CMV antigen stimulation. This TCR came from a human donor in good health (CMV status not recorded). Some clones in this sample may be carry-over from other donors' samples. The gene calls are TRBV4-1 and TRBJ1-2, with D perhaps matching TRBD1 (5 bases). Written as DNA, the CDR3 is TGCGCCAGCAGCCCATTACCGGGGGATGGCTATGGCTACACCTTC. Amino acids: CASSPLPGDGYGYTF.